The present entry profiles one T cell receptor (beta chain) with its context. Its antigen is not identified. The germline gives CDR1 SGHNT, CDR2 YYREEE (reference sequence). CDR3 length equals 16 residues. V lost 3 bases and J 0 bases, leaving 14 bases between the germline ends. PCR amplification relied on 60 Vbeta primers (plus 13 Jbeta primers). This table comes from immunoSEQ multiplex PCR, and its TCRdb copy is limited to in-frame clones, with some not included. This table holds around 75,000 clones. This record comes from a study of cytomegalovirus exposure and HLA in healthy donors. Overall study context: HLA-typed donors contributed some 87 million unique TCRs, which were held in an early data release. The study, taken as a whole, reports: TCR beta chain V- and J-gene trimming was linked, in a later analysis, to a missense variant in DCLRE1C.

Specimen: PBMCs. The V call is TRBV5-4, the J call TRBJ2-3; weak D call: TRBD1 (6 bases). The TCR originated in a man in his forties in good health and CMV-seronegative. CDR3 nucleotides: TGTGCCAGCAGCTCAAGCTGGGGGCTGAGCACAGATACGCAGTATTTT. Translating it yields CASSSSWGLSTDTQYF.